These 7 T cell receptor beta chains were sequenced from one sample in a study of blood T cell repertoires in COVID-19 (dated by TCRdb to about 2020). The library was produced with the immunoSEQ multiplex PCR assay. TCRdb took this table from immuneACCESS and kept in-frame rearrangements with V and J called. Such tables lack part of the clones; where checked against another copy, unresolved V genes explain under half of the gap, and the rest is unexplained. The sample yields approximately 170,000 clones; around 82% were counted once. The ten largest clones add up to 8% to 11% of the sample. What was sequenced was peripheral blood. These receptors came from an elderly woman with active or convalescent COVID-19.

This clone was detected once. The V gene is TRBV5-1, the J gene TRBJ1-1; perhaps TRBD1 as D (6 bases). Trimming pared 0 bases from V and 7 bases from J, leaving 10 bases between. Per the germline V gene, CDR1 is SGHRS and CDR2 is YFSETQ. The CDR3 covers 13 residues. The CDR3 loop reads CASSLGTDSEAFF. CDR3 nucleotide sequence: TGCGCCAGCAGCTTGGGTACGGACAGTGAAGCTTTCTTT. The variable domain in full, completed from reference TRBV5-1 and TRBJ1-1, reads KAGVTQTPRYLIKTRGQQVTLSCSPISGHRSVSWYQQTPGQGLQFLFEYFSETQRNKGNFPGRFSGRQFSNSRSEMNVSTLELGDSALYLCASSLGTDSEAFFGQGTRLTVV.

This clone was picked up one time. The genes are TRBV2 and TRBJ2-4; 7 bases map to TRBD2. Germline V gives CDR1 SNHLY, CDR2 FYNNEI. The length of the CDR3 is 17 residues. V lost 5 bases and J lost 0; bases outside the gene matches: 10. This chain's CDR3 is CASSTSSGSVAKNIQYF. The CDR3 nucleotides are TGTGCCAGCAGTACCTCTAGCGGATCAGTAGCCAAAAACATTCAGTACTTC.

J is TRBJ1-2 and V is TRBV13; D is possibly TRBD1 (6 bases). CDR3 size: 15 residues. The V and J ends lost 4 bases and 7 bases respectively, with 19 bases between them. Germline V gene lookup returns CDR1 PRHDT and CDR2 FYEKMQ (reference sequence). CDR3 nucleotides: TGTGCCAGCAGCTCGCATGCGAGGACAGCGGCTGGCTACACCTTC. This translates into CASSSHARTAAGYTF. Supplemented by reference TRBV13 and TRBJ1-2, the full variable domain reads AAGVIQSPRHLIKEKRETATLKCYPIPRHDTVYWYQQGPGQDPQFLISFYEKMQSDKGSIPDRFSAQQFSDYHSELNMSSLELGDSALYFCASSSHARTAAGYTFGSGTRLTVV.

The genes are TRBV2 and TRBJ2-7; possibly TRBD2 for D (6 bases). Trimming stripped 7 bases from V and 3 bases from J, with 16 bases between. Germline V gene sequence: CDR1 SNHLY, CDR2 FYNNEI. The CDR3 is made up of 14 amino acids. CDR3 bases: TGTGCCAGCACCCTAGTAAGCGGGTACTACGAGCAGTACTTC. It codes for CASTLVSGYYEQYF.

The chain has TRBV28 and TRBJ2-1, with TRBD1 matching over 11 bases. CDR3 size: 16 residues. V shed 1 base and J 7 bases; nucleotides not matched to a gene: 6. Germline V lookup: CDR1 MDHEN, CDR2 SYDVKM. CDR3 in DNA: TGTGCCAGCAGTTTATCCGGACAGGGGGCGCGGAATGAGCAGTTCTTC. Amino acid sequence: CASSLSGQGARNEQFF.

The chain combines TRBV30 with TRBJ1-1; no reliable D call. CDR3 length: 13 residues. Germline CDR1 is GTSNPN and CDR2 is SVGIG (reference sequence). Trimming took off 4 bases at V and 4 bases at J, with 13 bases between the two ends. The CDR3 sequence is CAWNGGWGTEAFF. The CDR3 DNA follows: TGTGCCTGGAACGGCGGGTGGGGCACTGAAGCTTTCTTT.

The chain recombines TRBV5-6 with TRBJ2-7; D possibly corresponds to TRBD2 (6 bases). V dropped 4 bases and J dropped 2 bases, with 10 bases sitting between them. Germline CDR1 is SGHDT and CDR2 is YYEEEE. This CDR3 is 13 amino acids long. CDR3 nucleotide sequence: TGTGCCAGCAGCGCGGGGCCCACCTACGAGCAGTACTTC. This gives the protein CASSAGPTYEQYF.